One sample yielded the 25 T cell receptor beta chains listed below, sequenced in a study of patients and donors after allogeneic stem cell transplantation. From the RT-PCR reads, TCRdb called clonotypes with MiXCR, one entry per CDR3 protein. The top ten clones hold 6.5% to 7.5% of a sample with approximately 410,000 distinct CDR3 sequences, 16% of them seen once. The sample was blood, either unsorted or a sorted T cell fraction (not recorded which). These receptors all come from a human donor who was either an allogeneic HSCT recipient or a stem cell or donor lymphocyte infusion donor (not recorded which). It is not recorded whose cells these are; they may come from a transplant donor.

This sequence joins TRBV20-1 and TRBJ1-4; D call uncertain. Germline CDR1 is DFQATT and CDR2 is SNEGSKA (reference sequence). Trimming stripped 3 bases from V and 0 bases from J, with 8 bases between. The CDR3 is made up of 14 amino acids. This chain's CDR3 is CSASSDATNEKLFF. The CDR3 bases are TGCAGTGCTAGTTCGGACGCAACTAATGAAAAACTGTTTTTT.

Written as DNA, the CDR3 is TGTGCCAGCTCACCCGTAGCGGGGGGGCTCAGCACAGATACGCAGTATTTT. Amino acids: CASSPVAGGLSTDTQYF. The genes are TRBV18 and TRBJ2-3; 11 nucleotides match TRBD2. Germline assignment: CDR1 KGHSH and CDR2 LQKENI. V was pared by 3 bases and J by 0 bases, with 5 bases of the junction left unmatched. CDR3 size: 17 residues.

This clonotype showed up just a few times. The rearrangement joins TRBV2 to TRBJ2-1; 9 nucleotides match TRBD2. The CDR3 runs to 16 residues. Germline values: CDR1 SNHLY, CDR2 FYNNEI. The V gene end was trimmed by 3 bases and the J gene end by 7 bases; junction bases not matched to a gene: 10. CDR3 bases: TGTGCCAGCAGTGATTTCGGCGGGAGGGGAGGGAATGAGCAGTTCTTC. Protein: CASSDFGGRGGNEQFF.

The chain recombines TRBV7-8 with TRBJ1-5; 9 positions agree with TRBD1. The V gene end was trimmed by 4 bases and the J gene end by 7 bases; junction bases not matched to a gene: 8. The germline V gene encodes CDR1 SGHVS and CDR2 FQNEAQ. The CDR3 extends over 15 amino acids. CDR3 in amino acids: CASSSGQGWGQPQHF. CDR3 in DNA: TGTGCCAGCAGCTCCGGACAGGGGTGGGGCCAGCCCCAGCATTTT.

The V and J genes are TRBV20-1 and TRBJ2-7; 8 bases are a match to TRBD2. V lost 6 bases, J lost 2 bases, and 9 bases stayed unmatched. CDR1 is DFQATT and CDR2 is SNEGSKA in the germline V gene (reference sequence). The CDR3 is 14 amino acids. CDR3 coding DNA: TGCAGTGCCTTAGGACGGGAGGGCGCCTACGAGCAGTACTTC. Its protein product is CSALGREGAYEQYF.

This clonotype has more than one count but fewer than ten. J is TRBJ2-2 and V is TRBV20-1; D perhaps matches TRBD2 (5 bases). The length of the CDR3 is 14 residues. Germline V lookup: CDR1 DFQATT, CDR2 SNEGSKA (reference sequence). V was clipped by 2 bases and J by 6 bases, with 13 bases between them. The CDR3 DNA reads TGCAGTGCTAGAATCCGGAGGCCCGCCGGGGAGCTGTTTTTT. Amino acid sequence: CSARIRRPAGELFF.

The chain joins TRBV27 to TRBJ1-4; D remains ambiguous. The length of the CDR3 is 14 residues. In germline, CDR1 is MNHEY, CDR2 SMNVEV (reference sequence). With 6 bases removed from V and 6 bases from J, the gap between germline ends came to 14 bases. CDR3 bases: TGTGCCAGCAGCATTGGGCCCAATCATGAAAAACTGTTTTTT. As protein: CASSIGPNHEKLFF.

The genes are TRBV3-1 and TRBJ2-5; 10 nucleotides align to TRBD1. This CDR3 comprises 16 residues. CDR1 LGHDT and CDR2 YNNKEL come from the germline V gene (reference sequence). J lost 4 bases, V lost 4 bases, and 9 bases had no gene match. CDR3 amino acids: CASSLPGTGVRETQYF. CDR3 in DNA: TGTGCCAGCAGCCTACCCGGGACAGGGGTAAGAGAGACCCAGTACTTC.

This clonotype was found a few times. This sequence joins TRBV19 and TRBJ1-1; D call uncertain. The germline V and J ends were trimmed by 11 bases and 4 bases, with 11 bases remaining between them. The CDR3 sequence is 11 residues long. In germline, CDR1 is LNHDA, CDR2 SQIVND (reference sequence). The CDR3 DNA follows: TGTGCCTCAATCGTGAGCACTGAAGCTTTCTTT. Protein: CASIVSTEAFF.

This clonotype appeared a few times. An end of the junction does not agree with germline; a read error may underlie this. V is TRBV11-2 and J is TRBJ2-2, with D perhaps assigned TRBD1 or TRBD2 (6 bases each). The length of the CDR3 is 17 residues. From germline, CDR1 is SGHAT and CDR2 FQNNGV. The CDR3 DNA follows: TGTGCCAGCACCTTAGAGCGTGGGGGGCGGGACACCGGGGAGCTGTTTTTT. Its translation is CASTLERGGRDTGELFF. Filled out from reference TRBV11-2 and TRBJ2-2, the complete variable domain reads EAGVAQSPRYKIIEKRQSVAFWCNPISGHATLYWYQQILGQGPKLLIQFQNNGVVDDSQLPKDRFSAERLKGVDSTLKIQPAKLEDSAVYLCASTLERGGRDTGELFFGEGSRLTVL.

The chain links TRBV5-1 to TRBJ2-1, with unresolved D. The CDR3 is made up of 13 amino acids. Trimming took off 4 bases at V and 6 bases at J, with 11 bases between the two ends. Germline CDR1 is SGHRS and CDR2 is YFSETQ. CDR3 nucleotide sequence: TGCGCCAGCAGCAAGGAAAAAGGCAATGAGCAGTTCTTC. Its translation is CASSKEKGNEQFF.

In this sample, this clonotype turned up a few times. CDR3 in amino acids: CASSLSTSGSTDTQYF. CDR3 DNA: TGCGCCAGCAGCTTGAGTACTAGCGGTAGCACAGATACGCAGTATTTT. The genes are TRBV5-1 and TRBJ2-3, with 8 bases aligning to TRBD2. The CDR3 extends over 16 amino acids. The ends lost 1 base at V and 0 bases at J; junction bases unmatched: 4. CDR1 is SGHRS and CDR2 is YFSETQ in the germline V gene.

The chain links TRBV5-1 to TRBJ2-4; tentative D call: TRBD1 (6 bases). Germline lookup yields CDR1 SGHRS and CDR2 YFSETQ. The CDR3 spans 15 residues. The V and J ends lost 2 bases and 8 bases respectively, with 17 bases between them. The CDR3 is CASSFLGGPLDIQYF. The CDR3, as DNA: TGCGCCAGCAGCTTCCTAGGGGGACCCCTGGACATTCAGTACTTC.

The V and J genes are TRBV5-1 and TRBJ2-1, with D maybe TRBD1 (5 bases). From germline, CDR1 is SGHRS and CDR2 YFSETQ. CDR3 size: 17 residues. Deletions cut 4 bases from V and 8 bases from J, with 25 bases between. The CDR3 nucleotides are TGCGCCAGCAGCCCCTTTCAGGGATGGTTTTTGGTCGATGAGCAGTTCTTC. It codes for CASSPFQGWFLVDEQFF.

This chain uses TRBV29-1 with TRBJ2-5, with 7 bases fitting TRBD2. V lost 3 bases and J lost 7; bases outside the gene matches: 11. This CDR3 is 14 amino acids long. Looked up from germline, CDR1 is SQVTM and CDR2 is ANQGSEA. DNA for the CDR3: TGCAGCGTTGATGAACTAGCTGGGGGGGGGACCCAGTACTTC. Residues: CSVDELAGGGTQYF.

The chain joins TRBV4-2 to TRBJ2-2, with D perhaps being TRBD1 or TRBD2 (6 bases each). The CDR3 sequence is 16 residues long. The V gene's germline CDR1 is LGHNA and CDR2 YNFKEQ. The V and J ends lost 2 bases and 5 bases respectively, with 15 bases between them. The CDR3 sequence: CASSQLRGSGTGELFF. The CDR3 DNA sequence: TGTGCCAGCAGCCAACTCAGGGGAAGCGGGACCGGGGAGCTGTTTTTT.

This chain links TRBV5-6 with TRBJ2-3, with 9 bases matching TRBD1. V trimming: 4 bases; J trimming: 5 bases; junction bases outside the gene matches: 11. This CDR3 spans 16 amino acids. Per the germline V gene, CDR1 is SGHDT and CDR2 is YYEEEE. The CDR3 DNA reads as TGTGCCAGCAGCGAACCACAGGGGGCGCATTTAGATACGCAGTATTTT. Its translation: CASSEPQGAHLDTQYF.

This clonotype was recorded a few times. The V and J genes are TRBV11-2 and TRBJ2-3; no clear D gene. Germline CDR1 SGHAT, CDR2 FQNNGV. This CDR3 is built from 21 residues. V lost 3 bases, J lost 0 bases, and 28 bases lay in between. CDR3: CASSFPHKRKRADLSTDTQYF. The CDR3 DNA is TGTGCCAGCAGCTTTCCACACAAACGCAAGAGAGCAGATCTTAGCACAGATACGCAGTATTTT. The variable domain in full, completed from reference TRBV11-2 and TRBJ2-3, reads EAGVAQSPRYKIIEKRQSVAFWCNPISGHATLYWYQQILGQGPKLLIQFQNNGVVDDSQLPKDRFSAERLKGVDSTLKIQPAKLEDSAVYLCASSFPHKRKRADLSTDTQYFGPGTRLTVL.

The V and J genes are TRBV29-1 and TRBJ2-5; D ambiguous. V was clipped by 7 bases and J by 4 bases, with 16 bases between them. Germline V lookup: CDR1 SQVTM, CDR2 ANQGSEA. This CDR3 is 13 amino acids long. Here the CDR3 DNA reads TGCAGCGGGTCCCTGATCGTCGGAGAGACCCAGTACTTC. Translating gives CSGSLIVGETQYF.

This clonotype was seen a few times. The chain carries TRBV15 and TRBJ2-7; 11 bases align to TRBD2. Germline assignment: CDR1 LNHNV and CDR2 YYDKDF (reference sequence). J gave up 7 bases and V 3 bases, and 8 bases lay outside the gene matches. The CDR3 contains 15 residues. Here the CDR3 DNA reads TGTGCCACCAGCAGGGGACTAGCGGCTGATGGTGAGCAGTACTTC. Its protein is CATSRGLAADGEQYF.

The gene calls are TRBV29-1 and TRBJ1-1, with D perhaps matching TRBD1 (5 bases). Trimming cost V 4 bases and J 5 bases, with 14 bases left between them. CDR3 length: 13 residues. Germline V gene data show CDR1 as SQVTM and CDR2 as ANQGSEA. CDR3 nucleotide sequence: TGCAGCGTTGGGCAGGGTCCGGTGACTGAAGCTTTCTTT. Its protein is CSVGQGPVTEAFF.

This clonotype was seen only a few times. The genes are TRBV16 and TRBJ2-7; D is uncertain. Per germline, CDR1 KGHSY and CDR2 FQNENV. This CDR3 has 14 residues. V was clipped by 3 bases and J by 2 bases, with 11 bases between them. CDR3 sequence reads: CASSHLRATYEQYF. The CDR3 region has the DNA TGTGCCAGCAGCCACTTGCGTGCCACCTACGAGCAGTACTTC.

This rearrangement joins TRBV4-1 to TRBJ2-2; TRBD2 is a possible D gene (6 bases). Germline V gene data show CDR1 as MGHRA and CDR2 as YSYEKL. V was clipped by 2 bases and J by 3 bases, with 10 bases between them. The CDR3 spans 15 residues. CDR3 DNA: TGCGCCAGCAGCCAACCTCGCGGGGACACCGGGGAGCTGTTTTTT. This translates into CASSQPRGDTGELFF.

Only a few counts were recorded for this clonotype. The chain is built from TRBV20-1 and TRBJ1-6, with 7 bases matching TRBD1. CDR3 length equals 15 residues. Germline V gene data show CDR1 as DFQATT and CDR2 as SNEGSKA (reference sequence). J lost 10 bases, V lost 0 bases, and 9 bases had no gene match. The CDR3 here is CSARDARGLQSPLHF. In DNA form, the CDR3 reads TGCAGTGCTAGAGATGCAAGGGGGCTCCAGTCACCCCTCCACTTT.

This clonotype was seen only a few times. The CDR3 protein is CASSVIGQGSGGEKLFF. CDR3 sequence (DNA): TGTGCCAGCAGCGTAATAGGACAGGGGAGCGGCGGAGAAAAACTGTTTTTT. The chain joins TRBV6-1 to TRBJ1-4; 9 positions agree with TRBD1. This CDR3 spans 17 amino acids. The junction had 16 bases not matched to a gene; V was cut back by 6 bases and J by 8 bases. Per germline, CDR1 MNHNS and CDR2 SASEGT.